Presented here are 5 T cell receptor beta chains from one specimen sequenced in a study of blood T cell repertoires in COVID-19. Data came from immunoSEQ multiplex PCR; TCRdb stores just in-frame clones and leaves some out. The table shows around 130,000 clones, with approximately 90% occurring only once. The specimen was peripheral blood. The source of these receptors is a man aged 50 to 60 with active or convalescent COVID-19.

Remarks on this clone: The same CDR3 arises from other DNA sequences in this sample as well. The V call is TRBV5-1, the J call TRBJ2-5; 7 bases are a match to TRBD1. From germline, CDR1 is SGHRS and CDR2 YFSETQ. The CDR3 spans 14 residues. V shed 4 bases and J 2 bases; nucleotides not matched to a gene: 5. Here the CDR3 DNA reads TGCGCCAGCAGCCCGGGACAGCCTCAAGAGACCCAGTACTTC. It specifies CASSPGQPQETQYF.

The rearrangement uses TRBV30 and TRBJ2-3; TRBD1 agrees at 7 bases. CDR1 is GTSNPN and CDR2 is SVGIG in the germline V gene (reference sequence). The CDR3 covers 17 residues. V trimming: 0 bases; J trimming: 2 bases; junction bases outside the gene matches: 11. CDR3 DNA: TGTGCCTGGAGTGTGGGACAGTACTCTGCTGACACAGATACGCAGTATTTT. It translates to CAWSVGQYSADTDTQYF.

This chain joins TRBV29-1 and TRBJ2-5; perhaps TRBD1 as D (5 bases). CDR1 and CDR2 (germline): SQVTM, ANQGSEA. The CDR3 runs to 14 residues. Trimming took off 4 bases at V and 4 bases at J, with 16 bases between the two ends. Here the CDR3 DNA reads TGCAGCGTTGGTCGACGTCAGGGTCCAGAGACCCAGTACTTC. This gives the protein CSVGRRQGPETQYF.

This clone has just one count. The chain carries TRBV5-6 and TRBJ2-3, with 7 bases identical to TRBD2. This CDR3 is 16 amino acids long. CDR1 is SGHDT, CDR2 YYEEEE, per germline. The V gene end was trimmed by 0 bases and the J gene end by 4 bases; junction bases not matched to a gene: 8. CDR3 sequence: CASSLGTGGIADTQYF. CDR3 nucleotides: TGTGCCAGCAGCTTGGGGACCGGGGGGATCGCAGATACGCAGTATTTT.

The chain combines TRBV18 with TRBJ2-3; TRBD2 agrees at 14 bases. CDR3 length equals 19 residues. The V gene end was trimmed by 3 bases and the J gene end by 2 bases; junction bases not matched to a gene: 10. The V gene's germline CDR1 is KGHSH and CDR2 LQKENI. CDR3 nucleotide sequence: TGTGCCAGCTCACCGGGACTAGCGGGAGCGAGAGGAACCACAGATACGCAGTATTTT. Translating gives CASSPGLAGARGTTDTQYF.